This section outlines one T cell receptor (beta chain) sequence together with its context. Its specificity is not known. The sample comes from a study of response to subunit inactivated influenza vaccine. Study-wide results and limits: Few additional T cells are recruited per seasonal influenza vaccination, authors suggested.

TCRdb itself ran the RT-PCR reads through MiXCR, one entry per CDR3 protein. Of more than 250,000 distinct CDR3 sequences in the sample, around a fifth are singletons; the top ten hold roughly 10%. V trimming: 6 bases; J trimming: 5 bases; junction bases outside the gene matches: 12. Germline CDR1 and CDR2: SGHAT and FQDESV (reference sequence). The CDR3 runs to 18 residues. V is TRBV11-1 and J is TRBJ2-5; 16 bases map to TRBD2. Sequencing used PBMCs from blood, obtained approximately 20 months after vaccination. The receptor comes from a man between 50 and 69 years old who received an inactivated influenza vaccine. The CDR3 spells CASRSPGLAGGLLETQYF. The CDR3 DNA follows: TGTGCCAGCAGGTCCCCGGGACTAGCGGGGGGGCTGTTGGAGACCCAGTACTTC. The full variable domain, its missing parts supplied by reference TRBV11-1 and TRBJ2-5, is EAEVAQSPRYKITEKSQAVAFWCDPISGHATLYWYRQILGQGPELLVQFQDESVVDDSQLPKDRFSAERLKGVDSTLKIQPAELGDSAMYLCASRSPGLAGGLLETQYFGPGTRLLVL.